In its sample, the clone carrying this T cell receptor beta chain was seen many times. Its antigen remains unidentified. The CDR3 totals 12 residues. Trimming left V 4 bases short and J 5 bases short, with 9 bases between. Germline loops: CDR1 MNHEY, CDR2 SVGAGI. The sample originates from a study of CD8 T cells in ankylosing spondylitis. General study points: Ankylosing spondylitis blood appeared to be characterized by a TCR beta motif of fewer than ten highly homologous variants.

MiXCR, run by TCRdb on the 5' RACE reads, gives a single entry per CDR3 protein. The table records 450,000 to 550,000 distinct CDR3 sequences, over 4% of them present only once. The chain carries TRBV6-5 and TRBJ2-7; D perhaps matches TRBD2 (5 bases). This sequence was found in a male donor with ankylosing spondylitis. Sequencing input: blood, either unsorted or a sorted T cell fraction (not recorded which). This chain's CDR3 is CASSSGLNEQYF. CDR3 sequence (DNA): TGTGCCAGCAGTTCCGGACTGAACGAGCAGTACTTC.